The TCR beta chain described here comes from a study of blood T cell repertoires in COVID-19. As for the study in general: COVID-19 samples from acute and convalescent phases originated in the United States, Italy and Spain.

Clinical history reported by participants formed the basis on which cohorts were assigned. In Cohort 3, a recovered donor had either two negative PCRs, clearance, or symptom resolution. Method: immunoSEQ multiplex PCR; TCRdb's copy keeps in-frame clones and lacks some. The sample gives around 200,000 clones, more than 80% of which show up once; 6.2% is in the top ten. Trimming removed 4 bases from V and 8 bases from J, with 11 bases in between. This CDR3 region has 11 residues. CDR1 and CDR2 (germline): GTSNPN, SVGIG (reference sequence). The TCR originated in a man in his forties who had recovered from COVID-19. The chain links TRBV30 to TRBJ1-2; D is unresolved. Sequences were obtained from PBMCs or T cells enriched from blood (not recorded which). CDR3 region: CAWTKSYGYTF. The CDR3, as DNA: TGTGCCTGGACCAAAAGCTACGGCTACACCTTC.